This TCR beta chain emerged from a study of T-cell memory formation after mild COVID-19 (dated by TCRdb to the early 2020s). Regarding the study in general: TCR sequence clusters from the two donors were largely donor specific. In a couple of donors, T-cell clones that expanded and contracted after mild COVID-19 were tracked by sequencing TCRalpha and TCRbeta repertoires over time. The cohort comprised two young, previously healthy adult volunteers, one female and one male.

On the study overall, not on this receptor specifically: The detection of some responding clones in pre-infection memory suggests that pre-existing cross-reactive memory T cells joined the SARS-CoV-2 response. Contracting CD4+ clones appeared mostly in the CM and EM memory subsets, whereas CD8+ clones were enriched in EMRA. Only two mild cases were covered by the study, and larger cohorts that include severe cases with pre-infection samples were considered necessary. Whether the second-wave clones peaking on day 37 were SARS-CoV-2 specific was not confirmed. Clones contracting from day 15 to 85 had balanced CD4/CD8 phenotypes, while a second wave expanding from day 15 to 37 was biased towards CD4+.

PBMCs were isolated by Ficoll-Paque density gradient centrifugation. The germline V gene gives CDR1 as SGHDN and CDR2 as FVKESK. Spanning cysteine to phenylalanine, the CDR3 consists of 16 amino acids. The sequence is cut down to CDR3 DNA, 48 bases in frame from base 1. V is cut by 0 bases and J by 2 bases, and the space between the germline ends is 8 bases. Sequencing relied on an Illumina NovaSeq 6000. cDNA libraries for TCRalpha and TCRbeta were prepared by 5'RACE using constant-segment primers, with sample barcodes and unique molecular identifiers added. Trizol reagent was used to extract RNA from every sample. Libraries were amplified in two PCR steps, with a second sample barcode and Illumina TruSeq adapters added in the second step. The libraries were sequenced on an Illumina NovaSeq using 2 x 150 bp paired-end reads. Per the original workflow: With migec v1.2.7, reads were demultiplexed and then collapsed into UMI-guided consensus sequences. Using mixcr v2.1.11, UMI consensuses were aligned to TRA and TRB V and J templates and then assembled into clonotypes. Expanded or contracted clonotypes were those called significant by both edgeR and NoisET, with noise models trained on biological replicates. edgeR calls used a false discovery rate-adjusted p below 0.01 and a log2 fold-change threshold of 1. As an exploratory analysis of dynamics, max-normalized trajectories of the 1000 most abundant clonotypes were examined by PCA with hierarchical clustering. Separately sequenced CD4+ and CD8+ repertoires were used to assign the CD4 or CD8 phenotype of responding clones. TCRdb's own reprocessing of the public reads used fastp at Q25 and MiXCR and kept productive beta chains. Records with the same CDR3 protein are collapsed into one entry carrying the most frequent genes and DNA. TCRdb's processing, not the authors', yielded these V and J calls. The sample table shows under 650,000 distinct CDR3 sequences, and approximately 18% are seen once. The ten biggest clones cover around 13% of the sample.

A few counts support this clonotype. Its antigen specificity is not known. Per-base qualities were not stored, and no clone one base away is much larger. What was sequenced was PBMCs or a T cell subset sorted from them (not recorded which). This chain joins TRBV14 to TRBJ2-6, with a tentative D gene TRBD2 over 5 matching bases. The TCR was taken from an adult woman who had mild COVID-19 (a few samples of this study predate the infection). The sample titles of this study are shuffled in the database, so cell type and time point are left out; the donor was told from shared clones. The CDR3 sequence is CASSQDREPGANVLTF. At the DNA level, the sequence is TGTGCCAGCAGCCAAGATCGGGAACCTGGGGCCAACGTCCTGACTTTC.